Listed here are 6 T cell receptor beta chains from one sample, sequenced in a study of blood T cell repertoires in COVID-19. Clones were sequenced by immunoSEQ multiplex PCR, and TCRdb holds only the in-frame ones, with some missing. This sample yields about 270,000 clones, of which approximately 92% are seen a single time; around 2.5% belongs to the top ten. Sequenced: peripheral blood. These receptor sequences come from a young adult with COVID-19, enrolled during active disease.

This chain links TRBV19 with TRBJ1-4; TRBD1 aligns across 11 bases. This CDR3 has 17 residues. The J segment lost 0 bases and the V segment lost 8 bases, leaving 8 bases of the junction unmatched. CDR1 LNHDA and CDR2 SQIVND come from the germline V gene (reference sequence). This chain's CDR3 is CASGDRGIGATNEKLFF. The CDR3, as DNA: TGTGCCAGTGGGGACAGGGGGATTGGAGCAACTAATGAAAAACTGTTTTTT.

This clone showed up just a few times. The chain couples TRBV2 to TRBJ2-7; TRBD2 agrees at 9 bases. Trimming removed 6 bases from V and 3 bases from J; junction bases left unmatched: 12. This CDR3 is 16 amino acids long. The germline CDR1 and CDR2 sequences are SNHLY and FYNNEI. The CDR3 loop reads CASRSGTSPRGYEQYF. In DNA, the CDR3 is TGTGCCAGCAGGTCCGGGACTAGCCCGAGGGGCTACGAGCAGTACTTC. Full variable domain (remainder filled in from reference TRBV2 and TRBJ2-7): EPEVTQTPSHQVTQMGQEVILRCVPISNHLYFYWYRQILGQKVEFLVSFYNNEISEKSEIFDDQFSVERPDGSNFTLKIRSTKLEDSAMYFCASRSGTSPRGYEQYFGPGTRLTVT.

This chain links TRBV5-1 with TRBJ2-1; 8 bases align to TRBD2. V shed 5 bases and J 3 bases; nucleotides not matched to a gene: 7. Germline V gene lookup returns CDR1 SGHRS and CDR2 YFSETQ. This CDR3 spans 15 amino acids. CDR3 nucleotides: TGCGCCAGCAGTCTTTCGGGGGGGATCTACAATGAGCAGTTCTTC. Translated: CASSLSGGIYNEQFF.

About this clone: At one of its ends the junction is not consistent with the germline gene, which may arise from a read error. The gene calls are TRBV6-5 and TRBJ1-1, with D tentatively TRBD1 (6 bases). The CDR3 is 15 residues long. Germline V gene lookup returns CDR1 MNHEY and CDR2 SVGAGI. CDR3: CASSNSGHPRTEAFF. CDR3 nucleotides: TGTGCCAGCAGTAACTCGGGACACCCGCGCACTGAAGCTTTCTTT.

The V call is TRBV6-5, the J call TRBJ2-7; 9 positions match TRBD1. CDR3 length: 13 amino acids. Trimming removed 6 bases from V and 5 bases from J; junction bases left unmatched: 5. Germline V gene sequence: CDR1 MNHEY, CDR2 SVGAGI. The DNA for the CDR3 is TGTGCCAGCAGCCCCGGGACAGGGAACGAGCAGTACTTC. This translates into CASSPGTGNEQYF.

V gene TRBV4-3 combines with J gene TRBJ2-3, with TRBD2 as a possible D gene (5 bases). The CDR3 extends over 16 amino acids. Trimming removed 0 bases at V and 0 bases at J, with 10 bases between. CDR1 and CDR2 (germline): LGHNA, YSLEER. The CDR3, as DNA: TGCGCCAGCAGCCAAGATGAGCGGTCTAGCACAGATACGCAGTATTTT. Translated: CASSQDERSSTDTQYF.